These 6 T cell receptor beta chains originate from one sample sequenced in a study of blood T cell repertoires in COVID-19 (TCRdb year 2020). Library preparation employed the immunoSEQ multiplex PCR assay. What TCRdb holds here is the immuneACCESS table cut down to in-frame rearrangements. Part of the clones is not present; checked against another copy, under half of the missing clones reflect an unresolved V gene, and the others are unexplained. The sample contains about 300,000 clones, 65% to 90% of them found a single time. The ten largest clones represent about 4% of the sample. The sample comprised PBMCs or T cells enriched from blood (not recorded which). The origin of the receptors is a man aged 25 to 40 who had recovered from COVID-19.

This clone was seen a handful of times. The rearrangement joins TRBV6-4 to TRBJ2-5; TRBD2 aligns across 10 bases. CDR3 length equals 18 residues. Losses at the gene ends were 2 bases for V and 4 bases for J; bases not matched to a gene: 13. From germline, CDR1 is MRHNA and CDR2 SNTAGT. The CDR3 nucleotides are TGTGCCAGCAGTGACGGGCTAGCGGGAGTCGGGGCCGGAGAGACCCAGTACTTC. It codes for CASSDGLAGVGAGETQYF.

The chain combines TRBV30 with TRBJ2-7, with a weak D call TRBD1 (6 bases). With 2 bases removed from V and 1 base from J, the gap between germline ends came to 9 bases. The V gene's germline CDR1 is GTSNPN and CDR2 SVGIG (reference sequence). CDR3 length: 13 amino acids. The CDR3 DNA reads TGTGCCTGGAGTAGACAGGCTTCCTACGAGCAGTACTTC. This gives the protein CAWSRQASYEQYF.

A single count supports this clone. This sequence joins TRBV11-3 and TRBJ2-5, with D maybe TRBD2 (5 bases). Trimming stripped 5 bases from V and 4 bases from J, with 14 bases between. Per germline, CDR1 SGHNT and CDR2 YENEEA. The CDR3 length is 14 residues. CDR3 loop: CASSTLGGLETQYF. CDR3 sequence (DNA): TGTGCCAGCAGCACCCTCGGCGGGCTAGAGACCCAGTACTTC.

The V and J genes are TRBV29-1 and TRBJ1-5; TRBD1 matches 8 bases. J was trimmed by 0 bases and V by 4 bases; bases with no gene match: 5. In germline, CDR1 is SQVTM, CDR2 ANQGSEA. This CDR3 is built from 15 residues. CDR3 DNA: TGCAGCGTTGTTGAGACAGGGGTTAGCAATCAGCCCCAGCATTTT. As protein: CSVVETGVSNQPQHF.

The chain links TRBV7-6 to TRBJ2-7; 11 bases agree with TRBD2. Trimming removed 0 bases from V and 1 base from J; junction bases left unmatched: 8. Germline V gene lookup returns CDR1 SGHVS and CDR2 FNYEAQ. There are 18 residues in the CDR3. CDR3 residues: CASSLARDSGRESYEQYF. CDR3 DNA sequence: TGTGCCAGCAGCTTAGCTCGGGATAGCGGGAGGGAATCCTACGAGCAGTACTTC. The full variable domain, its missing parts supplied by reference TRBV7-6 and TRBJ2-7, is GAGVSQSPRYKVTKRGQDVALRCDPISGHVSLYWYRQALGQGPEFLTYFNYEAQQDKSGLPNDRFSAERPEGSISTLTIQRTEQRDSAMYRCASSLARDSGRESYEQYFGPGTRLTVT.

This chain joins TRBV30 and TRBJ1-2, with D possibly being TRBD1 (6 bases). Germline V gene lookup returns CDR1 GTSNPN and CDR2 SVGIG (reference sequence). There are 10 residues in the CDR3. Trimming pared 0 bases from V and 13 bases from J, leaving 9 bases between. CDR3 residues: CAWSVGAPTF. DNA of the CDR3: TGTGCCTGGAGTGTGGGGGCACCCACCTTC.